This is a list of T cell receptor beta chains from one sample in a study of CD4 T cells in relation to SARS-CoV-2 and coronaviruses. These receptors' targets are unknown. Profiling relied on immunoSEQ multiplex PCR, and the TCRdb table lists in-frame clones only, not all of them. The sample includes more than 35,000 clones, 60% to 80% of them seen just once. Sequencing was performed on memory CD4+ T cells from PBMCs, cultured in vitro. These receptors were collected from an adult with COVID-19. The CDR3 runs from the conserved cysteine through the conserved F or W. The order of the fields is J gene, D gene, V gene, clone size, CDR3 protein, CDR3 DNA. The D gene is left open where the match is weak. Only part of the rows carry a size: once, few, many, or a class if the clone is expanded.

J gene: TRBJ1-1
D gene: NA
V gene: TRBV7-6
clone size: NA
CDR3 protein: CASSLAGQDFTEAFF
CDR3 DNA: TGTGCCAGCAGCTTAGCGGGGCAGGATTTCACTGAAGCTTTCTTT

J gene: TRBJ2-2
D gene: TRBD2
V gene: TRBV28
clone size: NA
CDR3 protein: CASSSSGRANTGELFF
CDR3 DNA: TGTGCCAGCAGCTCAAGCGGGAGAGCGAACACCGGGGAGCTGTTTTTT

J gene: TRBJ2-7
D gene: NA
V gene: TRBV4-2
clone size: NA
CDR3 protein: CASSQEDSYEQYF
CDR3 DNA: TGTGCCAGCAGCCAAGAGGACAGCTACGAGCAGTACTTC

J gene: TRBJ1-2
D gene: NA
V gene: TRBV9
clone size: NA
CDR3 protein: CASSVDPGNYGYTF
CDR3 DNA: TGTGCCAGCAGCGTGGACCCAGGAAACTATGGCTACACCTTC

J gene: TRBJ1-5
D gene: TRBD1
V gene: TRBV23-1
clone size: NA
CDR3 protein: CASSQPGTGDNQPQHF
CDR3 DNA: TGCGCCAGCAGTCAACCCGGGACAGGGGACAATCAGCCCCAGCATTTT

J gene: TRBJ2-5
D gene: TRBD2
V gene: TRBV5-1
clone size: NA
CDR3 protein: CASSLSLAGQETQYF
CDR3 DNA: TGCGCCAGCAGCTTGAGTCTAGCGGGCCAAGAGACCCAGTACTTC

J gene: TRBJ2-2
D gene: TRBD2
V gene: TRBV5-5
clone size: few
CDR3 protein: CASSPGGMNTGELFF
CDR3 DNA: TGTGCCAGCAGCCCGGGGGGGATGAACACCGGGGAGCTGTTTTTT

J gene: TRBJ2-1
D gene: NA
V gene: TRBV3-1/TRBV3-2
clone size: NA
CDR3 protein: CASRPTGRSYNEQFF
CDR3 DNA: TGTGCCAGCAGACCTACCGGGAGATCCTACAATGAGCAGTTCTTC

J gene: TRBJ2-7
D gene: NA
V gene: TRBV7-8
clone size: NA
CDR3 protein: CASSLTYEQYF
CDR3 DNA: TGTGCCAGCAGCCTAACCTACGAGCAGTACTTC

J gene: TRBJ1-5
D gene: TRBD1
V gene: TRBV5-6
clone size: NA
CDR3 protein: CASSLGGLGQNQPQHF
CDR3 DNA: TGTGCCAGCAGCTTGGGTGGGTTGGGACAGAATCAGCCCCAGCATTTT

J gene: TRBJ2-7
D gene: NA
V gene: TRBV21-1
clone size: NA
CDR3 protein: CASPRGSSRREQYF
CDR3 DNA: TGTGCCAGCCCTCGCGGGTCCTCAAGGAGGGAGCAGTACTTC

J gene: TRBJ1-1
D gene: TRBD1
V gene: TRBV6-5
clone size: once
CDR3 protein: CASRARQGLNTEAFF
CDR3 DNA: TGTGCCAGCAGGGCCAGACAGGGACTGAACACTGAAGCTTTCTTT

J gene: TRBJ2-7
D gene: NA
V gene: TRBV12-3/TRBV12-4
clone size: NA
CDR3 protein: CASSPRLFGEQYF
CDR3 DNA: TGTGCCAGCAGTCCTCGACTCTTTGGCGAGCAGTACTTC

J gene: TRBJ1-2
D gene: NA
V gene: TRBV5-4
clone size: NA
CDR3 protein: CASSDGRSDYYGYTF
CDR3 DNA: TGTGCCAGCAGTGATGGACGGAGTGATTATTATGGCTACACCTTC

J gene: TRBJ1-4
D gene: NA
V gene: TRBV11-2
clone size: once
CDR3 protein: CASSWGRGGEKLFF
CDR3 DNA: TGTGCCAGCAGCTGGGGCAGGGGCGGGGAAAAACTGTTTTTT

J gene: TRBJ2-5
D gene: TRBD2
V gene: TRBV7-9
clone size: NA
CDR3 protein: CASSYDYPGLVETQYF
CDR3 DNA: TGTGCCAGCAGTTATGATTATCCGGGACTAGTTGAGACCCAGTACTTC